These 7 T cell receptor beta chains were all obtained from the same sample, sequenced in a study of shared clonotypes between healthy human individuals. Only in-frame clones appear in the TCRdb table, and some are missing; sequencing was by immunoSEQ multiplex PCR. The repertoire holds about 2.2 million clones, with 93% as singletons. Terminally differentiated effector memory CD45RA+ cells were excluded from the naive CD8 cells, which were CD45RO-negative and positively selected for CCR7. The sequenced sample was naive CD8+ T cells from PBMCs. The receptors originated from a man between 18 and 29 years old in good health. Some clones in this sample may be carry-over from other donors' samples.

V usage is TRBV20-1 and J usage is TRBJ2-1, with 7 bases lining up with TRBD2. Germline values: CDR1 DFQATT, CDR2 SNEGSKA (reference sequence). J lost 9 bases, V lost 2 bases, and 1 base had no gene match. The CDR3 loop spans 11 amino acids. The CDR3 is CSARSGTEQFF. In DNA form, the CDR3 reads TGCAGTGCTAGAAGCGGGACTGAGCAGTTCTTC.

The gene calls are TRBV13 and TRBJ2-2, with 9 bases fitting TRBD2. Germline V gene data show CDR1 as PRHDT and CDR2 as FYEKMQ (reference sequence). This CDR3 is built from 16 residues. V gave up 2 bases and J gave up 5 bases; unmatched junction bases: 6. CDR3 protein: CASSLPAGGETGELFF. CDR3 coding DNA: TGTGCCAGCAGCTTACCAGCGGGAGGAGAGACCGGGGAGCTGTTTTTT.

The genes are TRBV28 and TRBJ2-7; TRBD1 might be the D (5 bases). Germline CDR1 MDHEN, CDR2 SYDVKM. The CDR3 is made up of 13 amino acids. V lost 6 bases, J lost 3 bases, and 12 bases lay in between. In nucleotides, the CDR3 is TGTGCCAGCAGCCTACAGGAGATCTACGAGCAGTACTTC. The encoded protein is CASSLQEIYEQYF.

This chain joins TRBV19 and TRBJ2-7; D remains unclear. Germline loops: CDR1 LNHDA, CDR2 SQIVND (reference sequence). The CDR3 covers 14 residues. V shed 3 bases and J shed 0 bases, with 9 bases lying between them. CDR3 sequence: CASSIASDSYEQYF. DNA of the CDR3: TGTGCCAGTAGTATTGCCTCAGACTCCTACGAGCAGTACTTC.

The chain joins TRBV6-6 to TRBJ1-5, with a weak D call TRBD1 (6 bases). The CDR3 is made up of 15 amino acids. V lost 4 bases, J lost 0 bases, and 10 bases lay in between. Germline CDR1 is MNHNY and CDR2 is SVGAGI (reference sequence). This CDR3 reads CASSSRTDSNQPQHF. For the CDR3, the DNA is TGTGCCAGCAGTTCACGGACAGATAGCAATCAGCCCCAGCATTTT.

The rearrangement joins TRBV7-6 to TRBJ2-1; the D is unclear. The CDR3 extends over 11 amino acids. With 5 bases removed from V and 5 bases from J, the gap between germline ends came to 4 bases. Germline values: CDR1 SGHVS, CDR2 FNYEAQ. This CDR3 is CASSQNNEQFF. CDR3 in DNA: TGTGCCAGCAGCCAGAACAATGAGCAGTTCTTC.

This clone was seen just once. This chain uses TRBV4-2 with TRBJ2-7; D is perhaps TRBD2 (6 bases). CDR1 and CDR2 (germline): LGHNA, YNFKEQ. The CDR3 totals 14 residues. Trimming stripped 4 bases from V and 3 bases from J, with 13 bases between. This CDR3 reads CASSPRLGGYEQYF. CDR3 DNA: TGTGCCAGCAGCCCCCGTCTGGGGGGCTACGAGCAGTACTTC.